A single T cell receptor beta chain is shown here with its context. The sample originates from a study of control samples from healthy donors and cancer patients. The CDR3 runs to 13 residues. Trimming at V came to 7 bases and at J to 6 bases, leaving 3 bases not matched to a gene. CDR1 WNHNN and CDR2 SYGVQD come from the germline V gene (reference sequence). Repertoires were generated with immunoSEQ multiplex PCR, while TCRdb's copy carries only in-frame clones and drops some. Here the sample spans about 94,000 clones, 75% to 95% being singletons. The sample was blood. This TCR was sampled from a woman younger than 35 in good health. V usage is TRBV10-1 and J usage is TRBJ2-1; 10 nucleotides match TRBD2. CDR3 protein: CASKTSGANEQFF. The CDR3 DNA reads TGCGCCAGCAAAACTAGCGGGGCCAATGAGCAGTTCTTC.